The next 3 T cell receptor beta chains were all read from a single sample in a study of radiotherapy plus CTLA-4 blockade in lung cancer. Here immunoSEQ multiplex PCR was the method, and the copy in TCRdb shows in-frame clones only, minus some. The table lists around 80,000 clones, around 78% of them singletons. The specimen was peripheral blood, collected from a patient treated with radiotherapy plus ipilimumab. The receptors derive from a human donor with non-small cell lung cancer whose response to radiotherapy plus ipilimumab could not be evaluated. Some clones in this sample may be carry-over from other donors' samples.

This clone is a singleton in its sample. The chain couples TRBV14 to TRBJ2-1, with TRBD2 matching over 10 bases. The CDR3 sequence is 15 residues long. With 0 bases clipped from V and 12 bases from J, the junction kept 8 bases outside the gene matches. Germline V gene sequence: CDR1 SGHDN, CDR2 FVKESK. The CDR3 coding sequence is TGTGCCAGCAGCCAAGAAAGCGGGGGGGCCCGGGGGCAGTTCTTC. This gives the protein CASSQESGGARGQFF.

This rearrangement joins TRBV11-2 to TRBJ2-7, with D possibly TRBD2 on 5 matching bases. The CDR3 sequence is 14 residues long. CDR1 and CDR2 from the germline V gene are SGHAT and FQNNGV. The V gene lost 5 bases and the J gene lost 3 bases, with 14 bases spanning the gap. The CDR3 DNA follows: TGTGCCAGCAGCCCCCTGAGAGGGCACTACGAGCAGTACTTC. Translated: CASSPLRGHYEQYF.

The genes are TRBV29-1 and TRBJ1-1; D is perhaps TRBD1 (5 bases). This CDR3 comprises 12 residues. Germline V gene data show CDR1 as SQVTM and CDR2 as ANQGSEA. The V end lost 6 bases, the J end lost 3 bases, and 11 bases lay between the germline ends. This CDR3 reads CSVDMDHTEAFF. CDR3 DNA sequence: TGCAGCGTGGACATGGACCACACTGAAGCTTTCTTT.